One and the same sample provided the 10 T cell receptor beta chains below, sequenced in a study of CD8 T cells in Susac syndrome. An amount of RNA that ranged from roughly 0.5 to 1 ug was reverse transcribed with random hexamers. TCRdb used MiXCR to reprocess the immunoSEQ multiplex PCR reads, holding one entry per CDR3 protein. Found here are about 430,000 distinct CDR3 sequences, more than 80% of them singletons; the top ten hold approximately 0.12%. Sequenced material: CD8+ T cells from PBMCs. Receptors originate from a human donor with multiple sclerosis.

This sequence joins TRBV5-5 and TRBJ2-5; the match to TRBD2 covers 8 bases. The CDR3 has 14 amino acids. Germline CDR1 and CDR2: SGHKS and YYEKEE (reference sequence). V was clipped by 4 bases and J by 4 bases; unmatched bases: 6. As DNA, the CDR3 is TGTGCCAGCAGCAGCGGGGGTTCCGGAGAGACCCAGTACTTC. As protein: CASSSGGSGETQYF. The full variable domain, in which reference TRBV5-5 and TRBJ2-5 provide the parts outside the CDR3, is DAGVTQSPTHLIKTRGQQVTLRCSPISGHKSVSWYQQVLGQGPQFIFQYYEKEERGRGNFPDRFSARQFPNYSSELNVNALLLGDSALYLCASSSGGSGETQYFGPGTRLLVL.

The CDR3 nucleotides are TGTGCCAGCAGTGAATTCTTTTTCGAAGGGCATAACTATGGCTACACCTTC. As protein: CASSEFFFEGHNYGYTF. V usage is TRBV25-1 and J usage is TRBJ1-2; D is ambiguous. CDR1 is MGHDK and CDR2 is SYGVNS in the germline V gene. The CDR3 contains 17 residues. Trimming pared 1 base from V and 1 base from J, leaving 16 bases between.

The rearrangement links TRBV5-1 to TRBJ2-7, with 9 bases identical to TRBD1. CDR1 is SGHRS, CDR2 YFSETQ, per germline. The V and J ends lost 2 bases and 7 bases, in that order; junction bases with no gene match: 10. This CDR3 spans 15 amino acids. This CDR3 is CASSFFTGGPQEQYF. As DNA, the CDR3 is TGCGCCAGCAGCTTTTTCACAGGGGGCCCTCAGGAGCAGTACTTC.

The chain recombines TRBV29-1 with TRBJ1-1; D unclear. V was shortened by 4 bases and J by 1 base, with 10 bases between the two germline ends. From germline, CDR1 is SQVTM and CDR2 ANQGSEA. The CDR3 runs to 13 residues. CDR3 loop: CSVVPVGNTEAFF. The CDR3 region has the DNA TGCAGCGTTGTACCCGTCGGGAACACTGAAGCTTTCTTT.

The V gene is TRBV6-5, the J gene TRBJ1-2; weak D call: TRBD1 (5 bases). This CDR3 is 15 amino acids long. Trimming left V 2 bases short and J 7 bases short, with 17 bases between. Per germline, CDR1 MNHEY and CDR2 SVGAGI. The CDR3 DNA reads as TGTGCCAGCAGTTACGACCAGGGCTCCTATCGTGGCTACACCTTC. The encoded protein is CASSYDQGSYRGYTF.

The gene calls are TRBV3-1 and TRBJ1-1; no firm D call. V dropped 0 bases and J dropped 1 base, with 12 bases sitting between them. CDR3 length: 16 amino acids. CDR1 and CDR2 from the germline V gene are LGHDT and YNNKEL (reference sequence). The CDR3: CASSQDHWQSNTEAFF. CDR3 nucleotide sequence: TGTGCCAGCAGCCAAGATCATTGGCAGTCGAACACTGAAGCTTTCTTT.

The chain combines TRBV4-1 with TRBJ1-2; 7 bases agree with TRBD1. V lost 3 bases, J lost 1 base, and 14 bases stayed unmatched. The germline V gene encodes CDR1 MGHRA and CDR2 YSYEKL. CDR3 length: 18 residues. CDR3 sequence reads: CASSHPEAQTGSNYGYTF. DNA of the CDR3: TGCGCCAGCAGCCATCCCGAGGCCCAGACAGGGAGTAACTATGGCTACACCTTC.

This sequence joins TRBV20-1 and TRBJ2-7, with 11 bases fitting TRBD2. The germline V gene has CDR1 DFQATT and CDR2 SNEGSKA (reference sequence). The trim removed 6 bases at V and 3 bases at J, leaving 7 bases unmatched. The CDR3 extends over 14 amino acids. The DNA for the CDR3 is TGCAGTGCGAGGGGACTAGCGGATGACTACGAGCAGTACTTC. Translating it yields CSARGLADDYEQYF.

This chain joins TRBV12-3 or TRBV12-4 and TRBJ2-7, with D possibly TRBD1 on 6 matching bases. This CDR3 comprises 14 residues. Trimming shortened V by 6 bases and J by 2 bases, and 14 bases separated the two germline ends. The CDR3 sequence is CASRPDRNPYEQYF. For the CDR3, the DNA is TGTGCCAGCAGGCCGGACAGAAACCCCTACGAGCAGTACTTC.

The gene calls are TRBV6-5 and TRBJ1-1; D is ambiguous. Germline CDR1 and CDR2: MNHEY and SVGAGI. Trimming removed 0 bases at V and 4 bases at J, with 15 bases between. CDR3 length equals 16 residues. The CDR3: CASSYSASNGRTEAFF. Here the CDR3 DNA reads TGTGCCAGCAGTTACTCGGCCTCGAACGGCCGCACTGAAGCTTTCTTT.